This T cell receptor beta chain originates from a study of post-analysis software for immune sequencing data. V trimming: 3 bases; J trimming: 3 bases; junction bases outside the gene matches: 4. The CDR3 is 15 residues long. cDNA libraries of TCR beta carried unique molecular identifiers. Input populations of roughly 0.85 to 11 million T cells gave rise to 500,000 to 600,000 cDNA molecules. TCRdb passed the PCR reads through MiXCR, listing each CDR3 protein once. The sample yields about 160,000 distinct CDR3 sequences, roughly 34% seen once. The table lists this clonotype with many counts. The target antigen is unknown. Findings and caveats of the study: A few TRBV segments appeared more often in patients than in controls, and TRBV5-6, TRBV5-1 and TRBV20-1 were among these.

This receptor was taken from a girl under 18 with multiple sclerosis. Sequenced here: blood, sampled after autologous hematopoietic stem cell transplantation. The chain combines TRBV12-3 or TRBV12-4 with TRBJ2-4, with 8 bases lining up with TRBD1. CDR3 sequence (DNA): TGTGCCAGCAGTTTTCAAGGGACAGGCAAAAACATTCAGTACTTC. Protein product: CASSFQGTGKNIQYF.